The clone carrying this T cell receptor beta chain has a handful of counts. Its cognate antigen is unknown. The data originate from a study of T cells after yellow fever vaccination. Study information: The fractions with low cell numbers were processed using SMART-Seq v4 Ultra Low Input. The study's findings and limits: Weaker overall was a secondary response that nonetheless peaked faster, on day 5 versus 15. Post-booster repertoires again held most primary-vaccination clones (roughly 95% CD4, 75% to 90% CD8).

As TCR cDNA was made by 5'RACE template switching, a universal primer site and UMIs were added. TCRdb re-derived calls from the 5' RACE reads in MiXCR, one entry per CDR3 protein. This table has approximately 580,000 distinct CDR3 sequences, about a sixth appearing once. Trimming shortened V by 3 bases and J by 8 bases, and 16 bases separated the two germline ends. This CDR3 has 15 residues. Per the germline V gene, CDR1 is SEHNR and CDR2 is FQNEAQ (reference sequence). This clonotype originated in a man between 18 and 29 years old who received the YFV17D yellow fever vaccine. The V and J genes are TRBV7-9 and TRBJ1-4; D gene unclear. The sample was PBMCs, taken about 5 days after the first yellow fever vaccination. This CDR3 reads CASSFRTAGVEKLFF. In DNA, the CDR3 is TGTGCCAGCAGCTTTCGGACGGCCGGGGTCGAAAAACTGTTTTTT.